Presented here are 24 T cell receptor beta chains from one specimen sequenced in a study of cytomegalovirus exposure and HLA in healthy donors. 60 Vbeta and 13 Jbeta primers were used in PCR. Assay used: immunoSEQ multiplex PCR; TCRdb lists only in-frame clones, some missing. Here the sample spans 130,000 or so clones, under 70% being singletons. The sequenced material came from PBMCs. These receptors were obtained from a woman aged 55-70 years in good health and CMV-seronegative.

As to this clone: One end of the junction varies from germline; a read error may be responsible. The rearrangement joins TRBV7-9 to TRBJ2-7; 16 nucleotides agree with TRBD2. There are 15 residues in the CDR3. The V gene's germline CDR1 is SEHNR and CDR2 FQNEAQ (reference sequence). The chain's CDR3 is CSSSLGTSGGDEQYF. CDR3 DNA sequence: TGTTCCAGCAGCTTAGGGACTAGCGGGGGGGACGAGCAGTACTTC.

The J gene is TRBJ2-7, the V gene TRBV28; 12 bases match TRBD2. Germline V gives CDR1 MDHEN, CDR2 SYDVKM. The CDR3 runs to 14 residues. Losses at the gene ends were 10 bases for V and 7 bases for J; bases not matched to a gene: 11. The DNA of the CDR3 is TGTGCCACCATTACTAGCGGGAGGAAGGGGGAGCAGTACTTC. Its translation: CATITSGRKGEQYF. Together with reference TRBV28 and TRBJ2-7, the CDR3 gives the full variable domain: DVKVTQSSRYLVKRTGEKVFLECVQDMDHENMFWYRQDPGLGLRLIYFSYDVKMKEKGDIPEGYSVSREKKERFSLILESASTNQTSMYLCATITSGRKGEQYFGPGTRLTVT.

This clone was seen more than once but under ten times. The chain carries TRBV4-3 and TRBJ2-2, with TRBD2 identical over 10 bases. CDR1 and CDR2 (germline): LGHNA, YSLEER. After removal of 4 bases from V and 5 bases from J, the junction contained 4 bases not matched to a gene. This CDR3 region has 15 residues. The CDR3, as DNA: TGCGCCAGCAGCCTACTAGCGGGGTCAACCGGGGAGCTGTTTTTT. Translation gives CASSLLAGSTGELFF.

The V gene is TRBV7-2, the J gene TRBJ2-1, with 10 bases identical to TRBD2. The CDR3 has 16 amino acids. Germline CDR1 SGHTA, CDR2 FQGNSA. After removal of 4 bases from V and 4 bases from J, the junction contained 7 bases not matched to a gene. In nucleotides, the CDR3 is TGTGCCAGCAGCTCCGGTAGCGGGGGGCGGTACAATGAGCAGTTCTTC. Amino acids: CASSSGSGGRYNEQFF.

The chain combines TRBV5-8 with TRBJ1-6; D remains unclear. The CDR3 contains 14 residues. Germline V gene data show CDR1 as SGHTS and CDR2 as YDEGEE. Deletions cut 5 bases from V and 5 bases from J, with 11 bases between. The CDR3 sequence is CASSVHLNNSPLHF. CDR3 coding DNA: TGTGCCAGCAGTGTCCACCTAAATAATTCACCCCTCCACTTT.

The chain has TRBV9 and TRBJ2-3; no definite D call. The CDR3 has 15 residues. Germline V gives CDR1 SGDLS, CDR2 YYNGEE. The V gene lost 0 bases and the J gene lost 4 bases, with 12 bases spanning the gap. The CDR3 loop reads CASSVVAGRADTQYF. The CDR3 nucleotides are TGTGCCAGCAGCGTAGTGGCAGGTAGAGCAGATACGCAGTATTTT.

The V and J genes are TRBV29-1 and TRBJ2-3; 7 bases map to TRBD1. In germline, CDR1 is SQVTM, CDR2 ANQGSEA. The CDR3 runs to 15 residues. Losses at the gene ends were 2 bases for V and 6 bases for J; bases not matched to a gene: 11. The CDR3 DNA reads TGCAGCGTTGAATTCTGGACAGGTCTTAAGGATACGCAGTATTTT. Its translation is CSVEFWTGLKDTQYF.

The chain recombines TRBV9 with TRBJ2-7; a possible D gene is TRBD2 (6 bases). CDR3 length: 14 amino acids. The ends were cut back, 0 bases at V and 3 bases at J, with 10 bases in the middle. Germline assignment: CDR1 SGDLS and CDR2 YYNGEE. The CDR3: CASSVGGDRYEQYF. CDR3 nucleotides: TGTGCCAGCAGCGTAGGGGGGGACCGCTACGAGCAGTACTTC.

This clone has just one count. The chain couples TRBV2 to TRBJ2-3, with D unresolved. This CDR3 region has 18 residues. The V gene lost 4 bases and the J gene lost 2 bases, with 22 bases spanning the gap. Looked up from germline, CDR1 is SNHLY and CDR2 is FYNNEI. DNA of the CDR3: TGTGCCAGCAGTGGGTCGTCTCTCCAAACTATAAACACAGATACGCAGTATTTT. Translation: CASSGSSLQTINTDTQYF.

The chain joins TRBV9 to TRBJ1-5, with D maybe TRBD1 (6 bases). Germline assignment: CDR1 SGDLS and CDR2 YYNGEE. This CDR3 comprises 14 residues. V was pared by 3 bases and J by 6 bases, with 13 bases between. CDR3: CASSAQGGGQPQHF. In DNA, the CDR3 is TGTGCCAGCAGCGCTCAAGGGGGGGGTCAGCCCCAGCATTTT.

CDR3 region: CASSPPGRTDTQYF. The CDR3, as DNA: TGTGCCAGCAGTCCCCCGGGGAGAACAGATACGCAGTATTTT. The V call is TRBV5-4, the J call TRBJ2-3; D possibly corresponds to TRBD2 (5 bases). The CDR3 spans 14 residues. The V gene lost 5 bases and the J gene lost 3 bases, with 13 bases spanning the gap. Germline V CDR1 and CDR2: SGHNT, YYREEE (reference sequence).

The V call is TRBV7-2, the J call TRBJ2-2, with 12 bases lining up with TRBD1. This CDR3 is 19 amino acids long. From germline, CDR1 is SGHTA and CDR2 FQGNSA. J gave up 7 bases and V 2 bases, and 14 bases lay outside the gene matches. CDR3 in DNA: TGTGCCAGCAGCTTACGGCAATCCGGGACAGGGGGCAAAGTCGGGGAGCTGTTTTTT. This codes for CASSLRQSGTGGKVGELFF.

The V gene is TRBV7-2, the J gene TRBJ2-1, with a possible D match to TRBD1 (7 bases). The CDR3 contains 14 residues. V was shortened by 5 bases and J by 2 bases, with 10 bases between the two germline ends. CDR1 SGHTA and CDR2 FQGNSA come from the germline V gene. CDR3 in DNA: TGTGCCAGCAGCCGCGGGACAGCCTACAATGAGCAGTTCTTC. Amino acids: CASSRGTAYNEQFF. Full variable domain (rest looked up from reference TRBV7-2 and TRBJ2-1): GAGVSQSPSNKVTEKGKDVELRCDPISGHTALYWYRQSLGQGLEFLIYFQGNSAPDKSGLPSDRFSAERTGGSVSTLTIQRTQQEDSAVYLCASSRGTAYNEQFFGPGTRLTVL.

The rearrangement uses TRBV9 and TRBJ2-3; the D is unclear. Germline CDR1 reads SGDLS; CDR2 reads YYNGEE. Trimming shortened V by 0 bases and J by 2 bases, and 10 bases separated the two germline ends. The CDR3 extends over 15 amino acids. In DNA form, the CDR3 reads TGTGCCAGCAGCGTAGGTCTGCACAACACAGATACGCAGTATTTT. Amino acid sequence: CASSVGLHNTDTQYF.

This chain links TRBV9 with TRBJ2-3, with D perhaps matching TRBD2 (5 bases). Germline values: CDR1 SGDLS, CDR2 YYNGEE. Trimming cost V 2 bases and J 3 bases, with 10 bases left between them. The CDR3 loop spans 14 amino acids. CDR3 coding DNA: TGTGCCAGCAGCGTGGGAGCTGGGACAGATACGCAGTATTTT. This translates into CASSVGAGTDTQYF.

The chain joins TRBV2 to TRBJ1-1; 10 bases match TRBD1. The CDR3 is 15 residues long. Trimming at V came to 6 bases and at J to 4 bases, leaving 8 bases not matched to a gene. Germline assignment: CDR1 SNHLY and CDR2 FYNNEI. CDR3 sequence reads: CASRFGTGVPTEAFF. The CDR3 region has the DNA TGTGCCAGCAGGTTCGGGACAGGGGTACCCACTGAAGCTTTCTTT.

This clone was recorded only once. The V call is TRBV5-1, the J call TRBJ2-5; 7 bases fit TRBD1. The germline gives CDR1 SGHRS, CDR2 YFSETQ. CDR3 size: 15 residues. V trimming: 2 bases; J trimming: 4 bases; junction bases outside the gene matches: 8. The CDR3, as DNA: TGCGCCAGCAGCTTTGCGACAGGGATGTCAGAGACCCAGTACTTC. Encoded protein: CASSFATGMSETQYF. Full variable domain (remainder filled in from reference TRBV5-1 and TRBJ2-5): KAGVTQTPRYLIKTRGQQVTLSCSPISGHRSVSWYQQTPGQGLQFLFEYFSETQRNKGNFPGRFSGRQFSNSRSEMNVSTLELGDSALYLCASSFATGMSETQYFGPGTRLLVL.

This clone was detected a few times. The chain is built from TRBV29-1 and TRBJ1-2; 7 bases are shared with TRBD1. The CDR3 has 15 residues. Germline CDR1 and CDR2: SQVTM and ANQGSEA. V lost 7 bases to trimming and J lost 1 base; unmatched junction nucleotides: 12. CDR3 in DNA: TGCAGCGCTGCAGGGGGAATGGATGTTAACTATGGCTACACCTTC. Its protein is CSAAGGMDVNYGYTF.

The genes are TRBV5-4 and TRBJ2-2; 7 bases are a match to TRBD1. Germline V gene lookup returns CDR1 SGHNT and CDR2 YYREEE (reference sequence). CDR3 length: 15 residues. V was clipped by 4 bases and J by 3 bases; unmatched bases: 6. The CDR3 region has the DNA TGTGCCAGCAGCCGCCAAACAGGGGACACCGGGGAGCTGTTTTTT. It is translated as CASSRQTGDTGELFF.

This CDR3 reads CASSLGGRQNNQPQHF. The CDR3 nucleotides read TGTGCCAGCAGCTTAGGCGGGCGGCAGAACAATCAGCCCCAGCATTTT. The V gene is TRBV7-9, the J gene TRBJ1-5; D gene uncertain. The germline gives CDR1 SEHNR, CDR2 FQNEAQ (reference sequence). V shed 1 base and J shed 3 bases, with 13 bases lying between them. The CDR3 is 16 residues long.

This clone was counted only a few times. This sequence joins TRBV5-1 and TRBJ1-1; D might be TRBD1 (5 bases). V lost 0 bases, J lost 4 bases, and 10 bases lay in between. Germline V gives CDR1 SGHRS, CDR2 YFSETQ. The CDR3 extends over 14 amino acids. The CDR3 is CASSLEGVGTEAFF. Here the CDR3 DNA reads TGCGCCAGCAGCTTGGAAGGGGTCGGCACTGAAGCTTTCTTT.

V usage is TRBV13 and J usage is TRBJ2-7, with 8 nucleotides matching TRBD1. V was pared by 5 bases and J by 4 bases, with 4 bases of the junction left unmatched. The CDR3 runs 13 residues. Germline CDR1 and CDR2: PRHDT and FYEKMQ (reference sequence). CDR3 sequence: CASSHRQGYEQYF. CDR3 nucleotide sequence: TGTGCCAGCAGCCATAGACAGGGGTACGAGCAGTACTTC. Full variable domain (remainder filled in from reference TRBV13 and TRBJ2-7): AAGVIQSPRHLIKEKRETATLKCYPIPRHDTVYWYQQGPGQDPQFLISFYEKMQSDKGSIPDRFSAQQFSDYHSELNMSSLELGDSALYFCASSHRQGYEQYFGPGTRLTVT.

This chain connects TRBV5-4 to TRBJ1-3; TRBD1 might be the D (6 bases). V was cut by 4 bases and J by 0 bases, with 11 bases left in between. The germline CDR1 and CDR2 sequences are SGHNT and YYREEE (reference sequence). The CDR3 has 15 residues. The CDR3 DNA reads TGTGCCAGCAGCCTTACAGGGCGCTCTGGAAACACCATATATTTT. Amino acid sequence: CASSLTGRSGNTIYF.

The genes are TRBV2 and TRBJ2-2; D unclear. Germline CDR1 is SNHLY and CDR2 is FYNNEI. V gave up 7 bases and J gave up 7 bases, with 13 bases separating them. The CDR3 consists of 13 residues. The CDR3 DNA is TGTGCCAGCACCCGAAGTGAGGTCGGGGAGCTGTTTTTT. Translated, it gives CASTRSEVGELFF.